Below are 6 T cell receptor beta chains sequenced from a single sample in a study of cytotoxic CD8 clonotypes in ibrutinib-treated CLL. Produced via immunoSEQ multiplex PCR; TCRdb's table is partial and in-frame only. The table records over 250,000 clones, 76% of them present only once. Source: PBMCs, taken at disease progression, from a patient treated with ibrutinib. All receptors derive from a human donor with chronic lymphocytic leukemia.

This chain links TRBV5-4 with TRBJ2-3, with 9 bases fitting TRBD1. The V segment lost 2 bases and the J segment 5 bases; nucleotides outside the gene matches: 3. Germline CDR1 SGHNT, CDR2 YYREEE (reference sequence). The CDR3 sequence is 14 residues long. CDR3 coding DNA: TGTGCCAGCAGCTTCGGGACAGGGAAAGATACGCAGTATTTT. It yields the protein CASSFGTGKDTQYF.

The J gene is TRBJ2-5, the V gene TRBV10-1; D gene unclear. Trimming took off 2 bases at V and 5 bases at J, with 9 bases between the two ends. The CDR3 is 13 residues long. The V gene's germline CDR1 is WNHNN and CDR2 SYGVQD (reference sequence). CDR3 DNA: TGCGCCAGCAGTGAGGACGCTACCGAGACCCAGTACTTC. It yields the protein CASSEDATETQYF.

This CDR3 reads CASSFSAGAQYF. CDR3 DNA: TGTGCCAGCAGTTTTAGTGCGGGGGCCCAGTACTTC. The rearrangement joins TRBV28 to TRBJ2-7; perhaps TRBD2 as D (7 bases). Trimming removed 3 bases at V and 10 bases at J, with 13 bases between. The CDR3 sequence is 12 residues long. Germline V gene lookup returns CDR1 MDHEN and CDR2 SYDVKM.

The CDR3: CASSQATGGVYEQYF. DNA for the CDR3: TGTGCCAGCAGCCAAGCAACGGGCGGTGTCTACGAGCAGTACTTC. The rearrangement uses TRBV14 and TRBJ2-7; D not resolved. CDR1 is SGHDN, CDR2 FVKESK, per germline. Deletions cut 1 base from V and 3 bases from J, with 13 bases between. The CDR3 consists of 15 residues.

The V and J genes are TRBV4-2 and TRBJ1-3; D uncertain. The germline V and J ends were trimmed by 2 bases and 4 bases, with 6 bases remaining between them. The CDR3 has 13 residues. In germline, CDR1 is LGHNA, CDR2 YNFKEQ. The CDR3 loop is CASSQSRGNTIYF. The CDR3 DNA reads as TGTGCCAGCAGCCAAAGTCGGGGAAACACCATATATTTT.

V gene TRBV11-3 combines with J gene TRBJ2-7, with D possibly TRBD1 on 5 matching bases. CDR3 length: 14 residues. Germline V lookup: CDR1 SGHNT, CDR2 YENEEA. The ends were cut back, 5 bases at V and 0 bases at J, with 11 bases in the middle. The CDR3 loop is CASSARASSYEQYF. Here the CDR3 DNA reads TGTGCCAGCAGCGCCAGGGCTAGCTCCTACGAGCAGTACTTC.